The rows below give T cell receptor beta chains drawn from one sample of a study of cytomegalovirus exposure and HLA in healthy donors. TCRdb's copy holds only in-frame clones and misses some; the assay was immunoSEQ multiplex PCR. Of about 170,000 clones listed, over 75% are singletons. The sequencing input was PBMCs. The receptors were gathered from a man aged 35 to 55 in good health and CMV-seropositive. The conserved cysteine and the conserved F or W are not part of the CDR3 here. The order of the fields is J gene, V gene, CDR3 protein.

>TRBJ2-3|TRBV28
ASSSPSGGQGDTQY
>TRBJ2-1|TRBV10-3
AIGQNLNEQF
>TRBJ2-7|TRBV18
ASSPPGLGTYEQY
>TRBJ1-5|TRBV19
ASTGGLFSNQPQH
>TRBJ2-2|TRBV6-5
ASSYGLANGELF
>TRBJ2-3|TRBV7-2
ASSLRLAGDTDTQY
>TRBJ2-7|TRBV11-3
ASSLDFGSSYEQY
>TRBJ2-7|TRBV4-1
ASSQESWTAPYEQY
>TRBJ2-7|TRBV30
AWNGGGYEQY
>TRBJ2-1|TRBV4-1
ASSQEGASGYNEQF
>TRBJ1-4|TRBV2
ASRGGLGEKLF
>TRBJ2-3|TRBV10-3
AITEGGSTDTQY
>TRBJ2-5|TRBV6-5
ASRVSGGYQETQY
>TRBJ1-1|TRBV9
ASSVDMNTEAF
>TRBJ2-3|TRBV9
ASSVRRESDTQY
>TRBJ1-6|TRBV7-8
ASSWTSGGPNSPLH
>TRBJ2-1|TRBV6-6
ASSPTSGRYNEQF
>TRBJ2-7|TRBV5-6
ASSLGMGQGSYEQY
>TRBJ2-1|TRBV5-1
ASSLAVGSGGPGGNEQF
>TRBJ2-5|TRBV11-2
ASSVEAGEGETQY
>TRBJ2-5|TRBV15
ATSSERLTETQY
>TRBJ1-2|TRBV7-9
ASSFNTGTAGYT